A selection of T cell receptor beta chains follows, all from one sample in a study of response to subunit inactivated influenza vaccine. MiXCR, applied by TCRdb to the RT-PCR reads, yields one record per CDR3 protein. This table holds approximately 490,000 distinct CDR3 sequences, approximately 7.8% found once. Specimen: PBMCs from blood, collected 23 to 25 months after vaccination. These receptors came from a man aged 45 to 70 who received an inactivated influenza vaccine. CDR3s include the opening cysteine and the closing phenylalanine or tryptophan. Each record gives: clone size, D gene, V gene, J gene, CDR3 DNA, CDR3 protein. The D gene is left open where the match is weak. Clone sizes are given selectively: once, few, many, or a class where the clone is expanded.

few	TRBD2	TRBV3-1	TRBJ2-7	TGTGCCAGCAGCCAAACGGGACTAGCGGGACGAAAGTCCTACGAGCAGTACTTC	CASSQTGLAGRKSYEQYF
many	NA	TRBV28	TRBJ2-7	TGTGCCAGCAGTTTACCCGACGGGGGGCGATACGAGCAGTACTTC	CASSLPDGGRYEQYF
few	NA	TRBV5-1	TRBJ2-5	TGCGCCAGCAGCTTGGCCGAGCCAACTATGCAAGAGACCCAGTACTTC	CASSLAEPTMQETQYF
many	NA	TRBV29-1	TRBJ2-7	TGCAGCGTTAAGATCTACTACGAGCAGTACTTC	CSVKIYYEQYF
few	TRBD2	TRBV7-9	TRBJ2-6	TGTGCCAGCGGACTAGTTAACAACGTCCTGACTTTC	CASGLVNNVLTF
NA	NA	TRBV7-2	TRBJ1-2	TGTGCCAGCAGCTTAGTTTCAGGTCCCCGCGGCTACACCTTC	CASSLVSGPRGYTF
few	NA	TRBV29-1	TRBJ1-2	TGCAGCGTTGAACAGGGTAGCAACTATGGCTACACCTTC	CSVEQGSNYGYTF
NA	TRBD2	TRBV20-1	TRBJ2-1	TGCAGTGCTAGTCGACCAGCGGGAGGCCGCTACAATGAGCAGTTCTTC	CSASRPAGGRYNEQFF
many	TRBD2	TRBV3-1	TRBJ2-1	TGTGCCAGCAGCCAAGATGGACTAGCGGTCTACAATGAGCAGTTCTTC	CASSQDGLAVYNEQFF
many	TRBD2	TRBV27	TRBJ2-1	TGTGCCAGCAGTTTTAGCGGGGGGGTCAATGAGCAGTTCTTC	CASSFSGGVNEQFF